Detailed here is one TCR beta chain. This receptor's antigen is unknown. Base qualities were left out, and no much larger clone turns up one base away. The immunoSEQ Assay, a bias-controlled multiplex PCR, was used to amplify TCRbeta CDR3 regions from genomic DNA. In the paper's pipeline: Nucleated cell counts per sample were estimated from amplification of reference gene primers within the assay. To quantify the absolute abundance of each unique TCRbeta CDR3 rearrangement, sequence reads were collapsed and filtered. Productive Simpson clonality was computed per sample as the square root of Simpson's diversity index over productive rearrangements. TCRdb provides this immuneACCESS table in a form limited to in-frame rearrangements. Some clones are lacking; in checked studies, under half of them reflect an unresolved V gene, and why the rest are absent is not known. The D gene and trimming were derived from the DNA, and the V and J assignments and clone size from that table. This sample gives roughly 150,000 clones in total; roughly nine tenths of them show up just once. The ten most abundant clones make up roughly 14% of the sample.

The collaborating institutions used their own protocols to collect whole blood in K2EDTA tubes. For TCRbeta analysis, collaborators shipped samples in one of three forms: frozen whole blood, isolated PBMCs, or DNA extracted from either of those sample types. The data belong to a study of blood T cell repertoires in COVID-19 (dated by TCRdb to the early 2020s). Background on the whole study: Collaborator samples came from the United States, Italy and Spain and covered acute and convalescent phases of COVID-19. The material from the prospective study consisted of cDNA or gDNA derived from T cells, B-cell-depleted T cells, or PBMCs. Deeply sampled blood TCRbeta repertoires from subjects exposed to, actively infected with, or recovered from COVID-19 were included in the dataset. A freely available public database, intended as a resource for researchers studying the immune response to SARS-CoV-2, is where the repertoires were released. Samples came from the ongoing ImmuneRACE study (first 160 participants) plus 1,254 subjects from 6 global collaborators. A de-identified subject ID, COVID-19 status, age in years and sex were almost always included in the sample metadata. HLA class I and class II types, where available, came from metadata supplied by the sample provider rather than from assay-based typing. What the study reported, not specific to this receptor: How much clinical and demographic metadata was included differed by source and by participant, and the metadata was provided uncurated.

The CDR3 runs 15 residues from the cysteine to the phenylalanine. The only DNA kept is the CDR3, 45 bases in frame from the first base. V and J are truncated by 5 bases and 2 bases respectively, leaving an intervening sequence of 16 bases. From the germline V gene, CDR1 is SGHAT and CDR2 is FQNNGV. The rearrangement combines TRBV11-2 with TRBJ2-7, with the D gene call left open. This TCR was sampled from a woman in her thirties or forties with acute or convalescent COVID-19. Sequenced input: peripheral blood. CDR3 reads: CASSPQTRFTYEQYF. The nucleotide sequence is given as TGTGCCAGCAGCCCCCAGACAAGGTTTACCTACGAGCAGTACTTC.